These 23 T cell receptor beta chains came from one sample sequenced in a study of blood T cells in healthy people across ages. Together with a sample-barcoded 5' primer, a J-beta primer mix was included in a second PCR lasting about 6 to 11 cycles. TCRdb passed the 5' RACE reads through MiXCR, listing each CDR3 protein once. The sample holds 1.5 million to 2 million distinct CDR3 sequences, about 50% seen once. The source material was blood. The receptors originated from a woman between 40 and 50 years old in good health.

The chain couples TRBV7-2 to TRBJ2-1, with 11 bases that match TRBD1. With 5 bases clipped from V and 10 bases from J, the junction kept 10 bases outside the gene matches. The CDR3 loop spans 15 amino acids. CDR1 is SGHTA, CDR2 FQGNSA, per germline. In nucleotides, the CDR3 is TGTGCCAGCAGCGCCCGGGACAGGGGGGCCTACGAGCAGTTCTTC. Translation gives CASSARDRGAYEQFF.

This clonotype was picked up a small number of times. The chain carries TRBV6-2 or TRBV6-3 and TRBJ1-2, with a tentative D call TRBD1 (5 bases). The CDR3 extends over 15 amino acids. Trimming left V 9 bases short and J 8 bases short, with 25 bases between. The germline V gene encodes CDR1 MNHEY and CDR2 SVGEGT. Here the CDR3 DNA reads TGTGCCAGTAGCAAGCCGGGACTCGGCCGGGAAGGCTACACCTTC. Protein sequence: CASSKPGLGREGYTF.

This clonotype has just a few counts. V and J are TRBV9 and TRBJ2-1; D is undetermined. The germline V gene has CDR1 SGDLS and CDR2 YYNGEE. The CDR3 has 15 residues. V lost 0 bases and J 4 bases, leaving 11 bases between the germline ends. The CDR3 DNA follows: TGTGCCAGCAGCGTAGACCCCCAGTTTTACAATGAGCAGTTCTTC. This codes for CASSVDPQFYNEQFF.

This clonotype was picked up one time. The rearrangement uses TRBV28 and TRBJ1-1, with unresolved D. V was pared by 3 bases and J by 4 bases, with 12 bases between. Germline CDR1 reads MDHEN; CDR2 reads SYDVKM. The CDR3 runs to 14 residues. CDR3: CASSLIRAGTEAFF. CDR3 sequence (DNA): TGTGCCAGCAGTTTGATAAGGGCGGGCACTGAAGCTTTCTTT.

This clonotype came up a few times. The chain has TRBV12-3 or TRBV12-4 and TRBJ2-7, with 8 bases identical to TRBD1. The V segment lost 5 bases and the J segment 7 bases; nucleotides outside the gene matches: 13. This CDR3 is built from 15 residues. CDR3 nucleotide sequence: TGTGCCAGCAGTCCAACCCACTCAGGGGGCCGGGAGCAGTACTTC. Protein sequence: CASSPTHSGGREQYF.

The J gene is TRBJ2-1, the V gene TRBV20-1; D tentatively fits TRBD1 or TRBD2 (5 bases each). The CDR3 totals 11 residues. V shed 7 bases and J shed 11 bases, with 15 bases lying between them. CDR1 and CDR2 from the germline V gene are DFQATT and SNEGSKA (reference sequence). This CDR3 is CSGWAGDQQFF. The CDR3 nucleotides are TGCAGTGGGTGGGCCGGGGACCAGCAGTTCTTC.

There are a few counts of this clonotype. V usage is TRBV5-1 and J usage is TRBJ2-5, with 7 positions matching TRBD1. CDR3 length: 17 residues. Germline V gives CDR1 SGHRS, CDR2 YFSETQ. Trimming cost V 2 bases and J 5 bases; bases outside gene matches: 15. The CDR3 loop reads CASSFRPRQGERETQYF. The CDR3 DNA is TGCGCCAGCAGCTTCCGCCCTCGTCAGGGGGAAAGGGAGACCCAGTACTTC.

This clonotype appeared a few times. The genes are TRBV29-1 and TRBJ1-2; D not certain. Trimming stripped 1 base from V and 2 bases from J, with 17 bases between. CDR1 is SQVTM, CDR2 ANQGSEA, per germline. The CDR3 loop spans 16 amino acids. The CDR3 DNA follows: TGCAGCGTTGAAGGGACCACCCTAGAGACGAACTATGGCTACACCTTC. This codes for CSVEGTTLETNYGYTF.

This clonotype was picked up a small number of times. This chain links TRBV6-2 or TRBV6-3 with TRBJ2-6; D perhaps matches TRBD2 (5 bases). The CDR3 consists of 15 residues. Germline V gene data show CDR1 as MNHEY and CDR2 as SVGEGT. The V end lost 5 bases, the J end lost 2 bases, and 10 bases lay between the germline ends. As DNA, the CDR3 is TGTGCCAGCAGTCTCGAGAGGGCTGGGGCCAACGTCCTGACTTTC. Protein product: CASSLERAGANVLTF.

This clonotype was seen more than once but under ten times. The chain combines TRBV6-5 with TRBJ2-3, with D hard to call. CDR1 is MNHEY and CDR2 is SVGAGI in the germline V gene. Trimming took off 0 bases at V and 1 base at J, with 5 bases between the two ends. The CDR3 is 14 residues long. The CDR3 protein is CASSYSHRTDTQYF. For the CDR3, the DNA is TGTGCCAGCAGTTACTCGCACCGCACAGATACGCAGTATTTT.

The CDR3 DNA sequence: TGCAGTGCTAGAGATATTTGGACCCAAGAGACCCAGTACTTC. This translates into CSARDIWTQETQYF. The chain has TRBV20-1 and TRBJ2-5; D gene ambiguous. CDR3 length: 14 amino acids. Germline V lookup: CDR1 DFQATT, CDR2 SNEGSKA (reference sequence). V lost 0 bases and J 1 base, leaving 9 bases between the germline ends.

There are a few counts of this clonotype. V is TRBV3-1 and J is TRBJ2-5; D is unclear. The CDR3 runs 11 residues. Looked up from germline, CDR1 is LGHDT and CDR2 is YNNKEL (reference sequence). V was cut by 1 base and J by 11 bases, with 8 bases left in between. CDR3 DNA sequence: TGTGCCAGCAGCCAAGGTAAGGAGCAGTACTTC. Amino acid sequence: CASSQGKEQYF.

The rearrangement joins TRBV20-1 to TRBJ1-2; 11 positions match TRBD1. Germline-derived CDR1 and CDR2 are DFQATT and SNEGSKA (reference sequence). This CDR3 is built from 16 residues. Trimming took 0 bases from V and 4 from J; bases not matched to a gene: 7. CDR3: CSARESRTGGSYGYTF. Written as DNA, the CDR3 is TGCAGTGCTAGAGAGTCCAGGACAGGGGGCTCCTATGGCTACACCTTC.

CDR3 coding DNA: TGTGCCAGCAGCTTGGGTAGGGCGGAGAACACTGAAGCTTTCTTT. This sequence encodes CASSLGRAENTEAFF. The V call is TRBV7-2, the J call TRBJ1-1; D is undetermined. The length of the CDR3 is 15 residues. Germline lookup yields CDR1 SGHTA and CDR2 FQGNSA. V was pared by 3 bases and J by 1 base, with 12 bases between. The whole variable domain, filled in from reference TRBV7-2 and TRBJ1-1, reads GAGVSQSPSNKVTEKGKDVELRCDPISGHTALYWYRQSLGQGLEFLIYFQGNSAPDKSGLPSDRFSAERTGGSVSTLTIQRTQQEDSAVYLCASSLGRAENTEAFFGQGTRLTVV.

This rearrangement joins TRBV12-3 or TRBV12-4 to TRBJ2-1, with TRBD2 identical over 8 bases. With 0 bases clipped from V and 7 bases from J, the junction kept 2 bases outside the gene matches. The CDR3 length is 14 residues. As DNA, the CDR3 is TGTGCCAGCAGTTTAGCGTCTAGCGGGAATGAGCAGTTCTTC. It codes for CASSLASSGNEQFF.

The chain joins TRBV11-2 to TRBJ2-7, with D possibly being TRBD2 (5 bases). This CDR3 is 15 amino acids long. V was clipped by 0 bases and J by 3 bases, with 12 bases between them. CDR1 and CDR2 (germline): SGHAT, FQNNGV. As DNA, the CDR3 is TGTGCCAGCAGCTTAGATCGGAGAGGGATCTACGAGCAGTACTTC. This codes for CASSLDRRGIYEQYF.

Regarding this clonotype: Germline and junction disagree at one end, which may indicate a read error. J is TRBJ2-3 and V is TRBV5-1; 9 bases agree with TRBD1. Germline assignment: CDR1 SGHRS and CDR2 YFSETQ. This CDR3 spans 18 amino acids. CDR3 in amino acids: CASSLVRLSTGGAETQYF. CDR3 bases: TGCGCCAGCAGCTTGGTCCGCTTATCGACAGGGGGGGCAGAAACGCAGTATTTT.

The V gene is TRBV7-9, the J gene TRBJ1-2; 7 positions match TRBD1. V dropped 1 base and J dropped 11; count of bases not matched to a gene: 10. Germline V lookup: CDR1 SEHNR, CDR2 FQNEAQ (reference sequence). CDR3 size: 14 residues. CDR3 sequence reads: CASSLEGTEIGYTF. The CDR3 DNA reads TGTGCCAGCAGCTTAGAAGGGACAGAGATAGGTTACACCTTC.

The chain links TRBV28 to TRBJ1-1, with D possibly TRBD1 on 6 matching bases. Between the trimmed V and J ends, which lost 4 bases and 0 bases, there was a span of 12 bases. Germline CDR1 reads MDHEN; CDR2 reads SYDVKM. This CDR3 is 15 amino acids long. The CDR3: CASSSRQEMNTEAFF. CDR3 DNA: TGTGCCAGCAGTTCTCGACAGGAGATGAACACTGAAGCTTTCTTT.

Only a few counts were recorded for this clonotype. The chain couples TRBV28 to TRBJ2-6; perhaps TRBD1 as D (6 bases). Germline V gene lookup returns CDR1 MDHEN and CDR2 SYDVKM. V shed 7 bases and J shed 0 bases, with 13 bases lying between them. The CDR3 sequence is 16 residues long. For the CDR3, the DNA is TGTGCCAGCACCTCCGAGGGGGTCTCTGGGGCCAACGTCCTGACTTTC. Its protein is CASTSEGVSGANVLTF.

The chain uses TRBV5-1 and TRBJ2-5, with 11 bases that match TRBD1. With V trimmed by 3 bases and J by 5 bases, 9 bases remained unmatched. CDR3 size: 16 residues. Germline lookup yields CDR1 SGHRS and CDR2 YFSETQ. CDR3 protein: CASSSGQGARFETQYF. CDR3 in DNA: TGCGCCAGCAGCTCCGGACAGGGGGCGAGGTTCGAGACCCAGTACTTC.

Only a few counts were recorded for this clonotype. The chain joins TRBV28 to TRBJ2-4; TRBD1 matches at 10 bases. Trimming cost V 3 bases and J 10 bases; bases outside gene matches: 6. Germline V gives CDR1 MDHEN, CDR2 SYDVKM. The CDR3 contains 14 residues. The CDR3 region has the DNA TGTGCCAGCAGTTTTAGGGACAGGGGAGGTATTCAGTACTTC. This sequence encodes CASSFRDRGGIQYF.

This clonotype has more than one count but fewer than ten. The CDR3 DNA reads as TGTGCCAGCAGCGGACAGGTTAAAGAGACCCAGTACTTC. This sequence encodes CASSGQVKETQYF. The chain joins TRBV9 to TRBJ2-5; possible D gene TRBD1, 6 bases. Germline CDR1 and CDR2: SGDLS and YYNGEE. The CDR3 runs 13 residues. V lost 3 bases and J 3 bases, leaving 9 bases between the germline ends.